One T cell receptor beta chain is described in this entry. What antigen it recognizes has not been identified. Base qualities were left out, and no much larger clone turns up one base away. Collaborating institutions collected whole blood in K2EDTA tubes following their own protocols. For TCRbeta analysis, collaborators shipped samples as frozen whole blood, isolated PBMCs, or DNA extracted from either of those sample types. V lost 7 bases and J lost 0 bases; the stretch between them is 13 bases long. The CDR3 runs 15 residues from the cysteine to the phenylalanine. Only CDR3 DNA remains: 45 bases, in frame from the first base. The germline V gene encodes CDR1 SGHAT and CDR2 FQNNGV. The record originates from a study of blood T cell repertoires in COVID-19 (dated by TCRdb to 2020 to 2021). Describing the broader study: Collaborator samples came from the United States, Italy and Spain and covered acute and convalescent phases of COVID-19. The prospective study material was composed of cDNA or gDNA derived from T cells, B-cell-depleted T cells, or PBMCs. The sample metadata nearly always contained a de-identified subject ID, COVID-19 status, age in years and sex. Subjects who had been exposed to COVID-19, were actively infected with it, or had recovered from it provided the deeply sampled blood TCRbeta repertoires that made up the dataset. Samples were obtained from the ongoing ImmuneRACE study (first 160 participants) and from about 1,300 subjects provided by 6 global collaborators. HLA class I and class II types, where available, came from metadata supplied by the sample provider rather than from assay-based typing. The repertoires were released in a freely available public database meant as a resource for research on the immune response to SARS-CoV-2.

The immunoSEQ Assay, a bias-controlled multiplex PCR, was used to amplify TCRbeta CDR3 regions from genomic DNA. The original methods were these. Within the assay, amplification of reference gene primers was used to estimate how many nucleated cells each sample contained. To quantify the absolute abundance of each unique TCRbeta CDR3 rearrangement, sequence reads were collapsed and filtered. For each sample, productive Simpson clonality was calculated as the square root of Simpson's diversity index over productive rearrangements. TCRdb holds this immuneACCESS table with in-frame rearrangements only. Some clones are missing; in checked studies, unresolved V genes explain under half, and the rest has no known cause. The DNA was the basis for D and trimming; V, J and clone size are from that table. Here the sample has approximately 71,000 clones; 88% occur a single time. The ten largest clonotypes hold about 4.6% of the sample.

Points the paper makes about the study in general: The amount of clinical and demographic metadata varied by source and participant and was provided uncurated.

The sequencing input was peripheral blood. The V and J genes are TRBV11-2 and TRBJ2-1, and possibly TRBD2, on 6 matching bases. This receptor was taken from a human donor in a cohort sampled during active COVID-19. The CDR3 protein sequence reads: CASILQGGSYNEQFF. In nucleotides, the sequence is TGTGCCAGCATCCTGCAGGGAGGCTCCTACAATGAGCAGTTCTTC.